The clone carrying this T cell receptor beta chain was observed a handful of times. Its specificity is unknown. Primers for the PCR totalled 60 Vbeta and 13 Jbeta. As originally analysed: In a later analysis, roughly 10 million of 75 million to 90 million unique beta chains occurred in at least two donors. The assay was immunoSEQ multiplex PCR, and TCRdb's table has in-frame clones only and misses some. The D gene and trimming were derived from the DNA, and the V and J assignments and clone size from that table. The sample carries roughly 220,000 clones, approximately 70% recorded once. This sample was included in a study of cytomegalovirus exposure and HLA in healthy donors. Study summary: Membership in the Caucasian-associated ancestry cluster was found for around 81% of around 380 genotyped donors.

Study-level results: Most TCR sequences were uncommon, yet certain public TCRs appeared in many donors. Previously analyzed data showed that most TCR beta V segments were productive at a frequency of about 87% or about 30%.

V was cut by 1 base and J by 2 bases, with 11 bases left in between. Germline CDR1 is SGHNT and CDR2 is YENEEA. This CDR3 spans 15 amino acids. The sequence came from a man aged 40-50 years in good health and CMV-seropositive. The rearrangement uses TRBV11-3 and TRBJ2-5; no firm D call. Material for sequencing was PBMCs. The CDR3 nucleotides are TGTGCCAGCAGCTTAGCTGGCAGTTCTCAAGAGACCCAGTACTTC. Translation: CASSLAGSSQETQYF.